Included here is one T cell receptor (beta chain) sequence, with context. Its antigen is unidentified. V dropped 3 bases and J dropped 7 bases, with 27 bases sitting between them. The CDR3 covers 18 residues. Germline CDR1 reads LGHDT; CDR2 reads YNNKEL (reference sequence). The sample comes from a study of post-analysis software for immune sequencing data. The TCR beta cDNA libraries carried unique molecular identifiers. TCRdb recomputed calls from the PCR reads with MiXCR, one row per CDR3 protein. Of hundreds of thousands of distinct CDR3 sequences detected, around 37% appear once; the ten largest clones hold roughly 12%. Study results and limitations: With TRBV5-6, TRBV5-1 and TRBV20-1 included, about 5 TRBV segments were more frequent in patients than in controls. F measure clustering grouped samples strongly by preparation batch.

The sequenced material came from blood. The chain couples TRBV3-1 to TRBJ1-2; a possible D gene is TRBD1 (5 bases). The TCR originated in a girl between 10 and 17 years old with multiple sclerosis. This chain's CDR3 is CASSHRRYEGGGRGGYTF. The CDR3 bases are TGTGCCAGCAGCCATCGACGGTACGAAGGCGGAGGTAGGGGTGGCTACACCTTC.